This passage covers 32 T cell receptor beta chains from one sample sequenced in a study of blood T cells in healthy people across ages. The second PCR ran roughly 6 to 11 cycles with a sample-barcoded 5' primer and J-beta primers. TCRdb used MiXCR to reprocess the 5' RACE reads, holding one entry per CDR3 protein. The sample has approximately 850,000 distinct CDR3 sequences, roughly 64% seen once. Specimen: blood. Source of these receptors: a man aged 25-45 years in good health.

V is TRBV7-2 and J is TRBJ2-5, with D perhaps TRBD2 (6 bases). Germline CDR1 SGHTA, CDR2 FQGNSA. Trimming left V 1 base short and J 5 bases short, with 11 bases between. CDR3 length equals 14 residues. The CDR3 nucleotides are TGTGCCAGCAGCTTAGACGGGAGCAGGGAGACCCAGTACTTC. It is translated as CASSLDGSRETQYF.

The genes are TRBV6-2 or TRBV6-3 and TRBJ2-3; no reliable D call. Trimming cost V 5 bases and J 6 bases, with 15 bases left between them. CDR1 and CDR2 from the germline V gene are MNHEY and SVGEGT. The CDR3 has 14 amino acids. This CDR3 is CASSPFPRPDTQYF. The CDR3 DNA reads as TGTGCCAGCAGTCCCTTCCCTCGTCCCGATACGCAGTATTTT.

The J gene is TRBJ1-2, the V gene TRBV20-1, with 9 bases fitting TRBD1. The length of the CDR3 is 13 residues. J lost 7 bases, V lost 0 bases, and 3 bases had no gene match. Germline V CDR1 and CDR2: DFQATT, SNEGSKA (reference sequence). The CDR3 nucleotides read TGCAGTGCTAGAGAATCGGGACAGGGTGGCTACACCTTC. Translation: CSARESGQGGYTF.

The gene calls are TRBV12-3 or TRBV12-4 and TRBJ1-6; D remains ambiguous. This CDR3 is built from 16 residues. V lost 3 bases and J lost 7, with 16 bases in between. Here the CDR3 DNA reads TGTGCCAGCAGTTTGGCTGCCGGACCGGGAAATTCACCCCTCCACTTT. Protein sequence: CASSLAAGPGNSPLHF.

The rearrangement joins TRBV6-6 to TRBJ1-1; a weak D match, TRBD1 (5 bases). The V gene's germline CDR1 is MNHNY and CDR2 SVGAGI (reference sequence). This CDR3 is 14 amino acids long. The germline V and J ends were trimmed by 6 bases and 0 bases, with 11 bases remaining between them. The CDR3 loop reads CASRGGELNTEAFF. For the CDR3, the DNA is TGTGCCAGCAGAGGAGGGGAGTTGAACACTGAAGCTTTCTTT.

This clonotype was seen only a few times. V usage is TRBV12-3 or TRBV12-4 and J usage is TRBJ2-1; 9 nucleotides align to TRBD2. The junction had 9 bases not matched to a gene; V was cut back by 5 bases and J by 4 bases. The CDR3 sequence is 16 residues long. CDR3 sequence reads: CASSLNGLASYNEQFF. The DNA of the CDR3 is TGTGCCAGCAGTCTGAACGGACTAGCGAGTTACAATGAGCAGTTCTTC.

The J gene is TRBJ2-1, the V gene TRBV7-9; 7 nucleotides agree with TRBD2. CDR3 size: 12 residues. CDR1 is SEHNR, CDR2 FQNEAQ, per germline (reference sequence). V lost 7 bases and J lost 15; bases outside the gene matches: 12. This CDR3 is CASTTGGGGLFF. The CDR3 nucleotides read TGTGCCAGCACCACCGGAGGCGGGGGTCTGTTCTTC.

Comments on this clonotype: Germline and junction disagree at one end, which may indicate a read error. V gene TRBV7-7 combines with J gene TRBJ2-5; D ambiguous. Germline V lookup: CDR1 SSHAT, CDR2 FNYEAQ (reference sequence). The CDR3 is made up of 13 amino acids. The CDR3 sequence: CASSVVVGETQYF. CDR3 nucleotides: TGTGCTAGCAGCGTAGTTGTAGGGGAGACCCAGTACTTC.

This clonotype was seen only a few times. CDR3 sequence: CASSSLSGRFTDTQYF. CDR3 DNA sequence: TGTGCCAGCAGCTCCCTAAGCGGGAGATTCACAGATACGCAGTATTTT. The chain joins TRBV13 to TRBJ2-3; 8 nucleotides align to TRBD2. After removal of 4 bases from V and 2 bases from J, the junction contained 8 bases not matched to a gene. The germline V gene has CDR1 PRHDT and CDR2 FYEKMQ (reference sequence). This CDR3 has 16 amino acids. Combining the CDR3 with reference TRBV13 and TRBJ2-3 gives the whole variable domain AAGVIQSPRHLIKEKRETATLKCYPIPRHDTVYWYQQGPGQDPQFLISFYEKMQSDKGSIPDRFSAQQFSDYHSELNMSSLELGDSALYFCASSSLSGRFTDTQYFGPGTRLTVL.

CDR3 sequence (DNA): TGCAGCGTTGAAGATGAACTAGCGGACCGCCGGGAGACCCAGTACTTC. This gives the protein CSVEDELADRRETQYF. The J gene is TRBJ2-7, the V gene TRBV29-1; 8 bases fit TRBD2. The DNA end is a closer match to TRBJ2-5, so the J assignment may be wrong. From germline, CDR1 is SQVTM and CDR2 ANQGSEA. The CDR3 sequence is 16 residues long.

This clonotype showed up just a few times. The CDR3 coding sequence is TGTGCCAGCAGTTTCGGCAGCTCCACTGAAGCTTTCTTT. Protein: CASSFGSSTEAFF. The chain couples TRBV6-5 to TRBJ1-1; D is uncertain. The V and J ends lost 4 bases and 4 bases respectively, with 10 bases between them. In germline, CDR1 is MNHEY, CDR2 SVGAGI. The CDR3 spans 13 residues.

The V gene is TRBV2, the J gene TRBJ1-2; D is undetermined. This CDR3 has 13 amino acids. Trimming took 6 bases from V and 4 from J, leaving 12 bases between them. Germline CDR1 SNHLY, CDR2 FYNNEI. CDR3 amino acids: CASSAGNLYGYTF. The CDR3 coding sequence is TGTGCCAGCAGCGCCGGAAATCTCTATGGCTACACCTTC.

This clonotype was observed a handful of times. The chain recombines TRBV3-1 with TRBJ2-1; the match to TRBD2 covers 9 bases. The CDR3 totals 14 residues. J gave up 7 bases and V 7 bases, and 8 bases lay outside the gene matches. Per germline, CDR1 LGHDT and CDR2 YNNKEL (reference sequence). CDR3 sequence reads: CASTSEREENEQFF. CDR3 nucleotides: TGTGCCAGCACCTCGGAGCGGGAGGAGAATGAGCAGTTCTTC.

This clonotype was seen a few times. V and J are TRBV6-6 and TRBJ1-6; D remains ambiguous. V shed 6 bases and J shed 4 bases, with 7 bases lying between them. Germline CDR1 is MNHNY and CDR2 is SVGAGI (reference sequence). The CDR3 spans 13 residues. CDR3 sequence (DNA): TGTGCCAGCAGGGCCGAGTATAATTCACCCCTCCACTTT. Translating it yields CASRAEYNSPLHF.

There are a few counts of this clonotype. The rearrangement uses TRBV5-1 and TRBJ2-3, with TRBD1 as a possible D gene (6 bases). CDR3 size: 15 residues. CDR1 is SGHRS, CDR2 YFSETQ, per germline. V lost 0 bases to trimming and J lost 2 bases, with 10 bases between them. The CDR3 reads CASSLVQGFTDTQYF. As DNA, the CDR3 is TGCGCCAGCAGCTTGGTACAGGGATTCACAGATACGCAGTATTTT.

The chain couples TRBV7-2 to TRBJ1-2; D ambiguous. CDR3 length: 11 residues. CDR1 and CDR2 from the germline V gene are SGHTA and FQGNSA. V lost 2 bases and J lost 8, with 6 bases in between. The CDR3 nucleotides are TGTGCCAGCAGCTTAATGGGCGGCTACACCTTC. This sequence encodes CASSLMGGYTF.

The CDR3 sequence is CAWSVNPGIYEQYF. The CDR3 region has the DNA TGTGCCTGGAGTGTAAACCCCGGGATCTACGAGCAGTACTTC. This rearrangement joins TRBV30 to TRBJ2-7, with D maybe TRBD2 (5 bases). Deletions cut 0 bases from V and 3 bases from J, with 12 bases between. In germline, CDR1 is GTSNPN, CDR2 SVGIG (reference sequence). The CDR3 covers 14 residues.

CDR3 in DNA: TGTGCCAGCAGTGGAACCGGGACAGACGACAATGAGCAGTTCTTC. Its protein is CASSGTGTDDNEQFF. This sequence joins TRBV12-3 or TRBV12-4 and TRBJ2-1; TRBD1 matches 7 bases. The CDR3 contains 15 residues. V shed 5 bases and J 5 bases; nucleotides not matched to a gene: 9.

This sequence joins TRBV20-1 and TRBJ2-3; a possible D gene is TRBD1 (6 bases). With 3 bases removed from V and 1 base from J, the gap between germline ends came to 14 bases. The germline V gene has CDR1 DFQATT and CDR2 SNEGSKA (reference sequence). The CDR3 is 15 residues long. The CDR3 sequence is CSARRGTVRTDTQYF. DNA of the CDR3: TGCAGTGCTAGGAGGGGGACGGTACGCACAGATACGCAGTATTTT.

The chain links TRBV7-6 to TRBJ2-1; D is possibly TRBD1 or TRBD2 (5 bases each). V was cut by 3 bases and J by 0 bases, with 18 bases left in between. The germline gives CDR1 SGHVS, CDR2 FNYEAQ. The CDR3 has 18 residues. This chain's CDR3 is CASSLQRPGLSSYNEQFF. The CDR3 DNA sequence: TGTGCCAGCAGCTTGCAACGCCCGGGGCTTAGCTCCTACAATGAGCAGTTCTTC.

This rearrangement joins TRBV7-2 to TRBJ2-3; D uncertain. The germline V and J ends were trimmed by 10 bases and 4 bases, with 21 bases remaining between them. Germline-derived CDR1 and CDR2 are SGHTA and FQGNSA. This CDR3 has 15 residues. The CDR3 coding sequence is TGTGCCACCGAGCCGACTCTCAGGAAGGCAGATACGCAGTATTTT. It specifies CATEPTLRKADTQYF.

This clonotype was counted only a few times. CDR3 in DNA: TGTGCCAGCAGCTTCCGCCGACTAGCTTTTGAGAATACGCAGTATTTT. Residues: CASSFRRLAFENTQYF. This chain uses TRBV7-9 with TRBJ2-3; 7 nucleotides agree with TRBD2. This CDR3 is 16 amino acids long. The junction had 13 bases not matched to a gene; V was cut back by 3 bases and J by 7 bases. Looked up from germline, CDR1 is SEHNR and CDR2 is FQNEAQ (reference sequence).

The chain employs TRBV6-2 or TRBV6-3 and TRBJ2-3; 10 bases align to TRBD2. There are 16 residues in the CDR3. Germline V gives CDR1 MNHEY, CDR2 SVGEGT. J gave up 5 bases and V 2 bases, and 7 bases lay outside the gene matches. CDR3 in amino acids: CASSYNPSGGLDTQYF. In DNA, the CDR3 is TGTGCCAGCAGTTACAATCCTAGCGGGGGTTTAGATACGCAGTATTTT.

This chain joins TRBV14 and TRBJ2-1, with 12 nucleotides matching TRBD2. Trimming at V came to 3 bases and at J to 13 bases, leaving 4 bases not matched to a gene. The germline V gene encodes CDR1 SGHDN and CDR2 FVKESK. This CDR3 has 13 residues. CDR3 coding DNA: TGTGCCAGCAGCCAGCGACTAGCGGGAGATCAGTTCTTC. Its translation: CASSQRLAGDQFF.

This chain joins TRBV7-9 and TRBJ2-1, with 10 bases fitting TRBD2. After removal of 4 bases from V and 0 bases from J, the junction contained 12 bases not matched to a gene. Germline lookup yields CDR1 SEHNR and CDR2 FQNEAQ (reference sequence). CDR3 length: 19 amino acids. The CDR3 reads CASSSWTSGTRSSYNEQFF. The CDR3 DNA reads as TGTGCCAGCAGCTCCTGGACTAGCGGAACGCGGAGCTCCTACAATGAGCAGTTCTTC.

The chain is built from TRBV25-1 and TRBJ2-7, with unresolved D. Germline-derived CDR1 and CDR2 are MGHDK and SYGVNS. The CDR3 totals 12 residues. Trimming removed 8 bases at V and 2 bases at J, with 10 bases between. The CDR3 sequence is CASALRPYEQYF. CDR3 coding DNA: TGTGCCAGCGCCTTACGGCCCTACGAGCAGTACTTC.

The chain is built from TRBV4-2 and TRBJ2-7; D perhaps matches TRBD2 (5 bases). V was cut by 0 bases and J by 4 bases, with 13 bases left in between. CDR3 length equals 15 residues. The germline CDR1 and CDR2 sequences are LGHNA and YNFKEQ. This CDR3 is CASSQDLGEWYEQYF. DNA for the CDR3: TGTGCCAGCAGCCAAGATCTCGGGGAGTGGTACGAGCAGTACTTC.

The chain combines TRBV4-2 with TRBJ1-2; D is unclear. The germline CDR1 and CDR2 sequences are LGHNA and YNFKEQ. The V and J ends lost 4 bases and 5 bases respectively, with 20 bases between them. This CDR3 contains 16 residues. In DNA, the CDR3 is TGTGCCAGCAGCCGAAGACTAGGTTCAGAGGATTATGGCTACACCTTC. Translation gives CASSRRLGSEDYGYTF.

This sequence joins TRBV6-1 and TRBJ2-1; 8 bases map to TRBD1. This CDR3 is built from 16 residues. Per germline, CDR1 MNHNS and CDR2 SASEGT. J was trimmed by 2 bases and V by 6 bases; bases with no gene match: 9. CDR3: CASRDTGTGPYNEQFF. The CDR3 DNA sequence: TGTGCCAGCAGGGACACCGGGACAGGACCCTACAATGAGCAGTTCTTC.

This clonotype has only one observation. V and J are TRBV12-3 or TRBV12-4 and TRBJ2-5; 11 nucleotides match TRBD2. V dropped 6 bases and J dropped 2; count of bases not matched to a gene: 5. This CDR3 contains 15 residues. CDR3 sequence reads: CASRPGTSGQETQYF. CDR3 coding DNA: TGTGCCAGCAGGCCCGGGACTAGCGGACAAGAGACCCAGTACTTC.

This chain uses TRBV7-9 with TRBJ2-3; the D is unclear. Germline V CDR1 and CDR2: SEHNR, FQNEAQ (reference sequence). This CDR3 region has 14 residues. The V and J ends lost 4 bases and 4 bases respectively, with 12 bases between them. CDR3 nucleotide sequence: TGTGCCAGCAGCTCAAGAATATCCTCAGATACGCAGTATTTT. This encodes CASSSRISSDTQYF.

The CDR3 nucleotides are TGCAGCGTTACGATAGGGTTGGTCTATGGCTACACCTTC. This gives the protein CSVTIGLVYGYTF. The V call is TRBV29-1, the J call TRBJ1-2; D remains ambiguous. V lost 5 bases and J lost 4, with 14 bases in between. Looked up from germline, CDR1 is SQVTM and CDR2 is ANQGSEA. There are 13 residues in the CDR3.